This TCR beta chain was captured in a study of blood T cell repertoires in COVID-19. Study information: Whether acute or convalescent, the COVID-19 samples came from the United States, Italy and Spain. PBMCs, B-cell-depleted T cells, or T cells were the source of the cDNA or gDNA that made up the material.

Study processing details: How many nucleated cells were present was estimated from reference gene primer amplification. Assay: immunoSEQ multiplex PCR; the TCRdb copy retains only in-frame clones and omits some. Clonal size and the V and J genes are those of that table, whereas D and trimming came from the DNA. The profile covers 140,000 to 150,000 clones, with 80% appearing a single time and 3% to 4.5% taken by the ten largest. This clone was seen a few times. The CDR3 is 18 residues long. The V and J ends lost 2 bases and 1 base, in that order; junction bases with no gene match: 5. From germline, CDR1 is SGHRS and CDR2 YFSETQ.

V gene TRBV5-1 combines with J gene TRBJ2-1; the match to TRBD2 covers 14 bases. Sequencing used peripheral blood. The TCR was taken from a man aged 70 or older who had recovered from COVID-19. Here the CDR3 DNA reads TGCGCCAGCAGCTTCGGGACTAGCGGGAGAGGTTCCTACAATGAGCAGTTCTTC. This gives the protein CASSFGTSGRGSYNEQFF.